Included here is one T cell receptor (beta chain) sequence, with context. The antigen is undetermined. The data originate from a study of PD-1 blockade in classical Hodgkin lymphoma. Findings and limits, study-wide: Newly diagnosed patients had baseline TCR diversity that was reportedly lower than that of healthy donors.

Trimming removed 4 bases from V and 1 base from J, with 18 bases in between. The CDR3 runs to 18 residues. Germline V gene lookup returns CDR1 SGHRS and CDR2 YFSETQ. Assay used: immunoSEQ multiplex PCR; TCRdb lists only in-frame clones, some missing. Among over 45,000 clones listed, over 60% were seen once. Every patient relapsed after autologous stem cell transplantation, and brentuximab vedotin exposure varied. This receptor was identified in a human donor with classical Hodgkin lymphoma. The genes are TRBV5-1 and TRBJ2-6; no reliable D call. The specimen was peripheral blood mononuclear cells (PBMCs), collected before the second cycle of nivolumab. As DNA, the CDR3 is TGCGCCAGCAGCCTCGACACCTCCGTTCCTTCTGGGGCCAACGTCCTGACTTTC. Translation gives CASSLDTSVPSGANVLTF. Complete variable domain (other parts from reference TRBV5-1 and TRBJ2-6): KAGVTQTPRYLIKTRGQQVTLSCSPISGHRSVSWYQQTPGQGLQFLFEYFSETQRNKGNFPGRFSGRQFSNSRSEMNVSTLELGDSALYLCASSLDTSVPSGANVLTFGAGSRLTVL.